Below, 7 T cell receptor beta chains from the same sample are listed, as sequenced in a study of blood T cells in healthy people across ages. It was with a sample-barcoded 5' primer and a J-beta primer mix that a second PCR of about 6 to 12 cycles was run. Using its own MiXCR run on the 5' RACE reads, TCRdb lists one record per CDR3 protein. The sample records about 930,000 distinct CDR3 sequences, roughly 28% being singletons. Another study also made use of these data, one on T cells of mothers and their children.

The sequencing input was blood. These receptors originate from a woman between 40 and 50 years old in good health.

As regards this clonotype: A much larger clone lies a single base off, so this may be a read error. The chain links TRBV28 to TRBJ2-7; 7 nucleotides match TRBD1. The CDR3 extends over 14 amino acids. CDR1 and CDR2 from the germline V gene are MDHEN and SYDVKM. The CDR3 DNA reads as TGTACCAGCACATCACCGGGACAGCTATACGAGCAGTACTTC. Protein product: CTSTSPGQLYEQYF.

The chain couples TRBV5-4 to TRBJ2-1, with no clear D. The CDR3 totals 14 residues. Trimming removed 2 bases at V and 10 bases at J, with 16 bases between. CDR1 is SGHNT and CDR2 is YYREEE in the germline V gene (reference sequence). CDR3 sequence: CASSLDMSSYEQFF. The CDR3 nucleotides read TGTGCCAGCAGCTTAGACATGTCCTCCTACGAGCAGTTCTTC.

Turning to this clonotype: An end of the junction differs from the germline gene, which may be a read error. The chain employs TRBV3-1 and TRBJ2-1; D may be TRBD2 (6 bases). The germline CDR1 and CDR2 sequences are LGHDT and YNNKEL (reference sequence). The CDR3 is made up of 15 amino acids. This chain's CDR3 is CASSRDSLGGDEQSF. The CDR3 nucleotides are TGTGCCAGCAGCCGGGATTCTCTGGGGGGAGATGAGCAGTCCTTC.

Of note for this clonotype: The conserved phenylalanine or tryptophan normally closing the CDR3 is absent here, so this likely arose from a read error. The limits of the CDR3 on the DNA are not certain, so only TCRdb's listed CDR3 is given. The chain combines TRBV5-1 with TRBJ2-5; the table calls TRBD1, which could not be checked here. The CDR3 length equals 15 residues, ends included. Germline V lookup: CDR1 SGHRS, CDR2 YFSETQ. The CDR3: CASSLASGTQETQHI.

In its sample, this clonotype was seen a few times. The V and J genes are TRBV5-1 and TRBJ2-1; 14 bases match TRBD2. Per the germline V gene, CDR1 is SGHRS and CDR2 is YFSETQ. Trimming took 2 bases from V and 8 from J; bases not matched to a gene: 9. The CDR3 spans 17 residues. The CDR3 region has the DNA TGCGCCAGCAGCTTCGGACTAGCGGGGGGCTGGGCCCATGAGCAGTTCTTC. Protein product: CASSFGLAGGWAHEQFF. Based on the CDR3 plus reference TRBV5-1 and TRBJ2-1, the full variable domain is KAGVTQTPRYLIKTRGQQVTLSCSPISGHRSVSWYQQTPGQGLQFLFEYFSETQRNKGNFPGRFSGRQFSNSRSEMNVSTLELGDSALYLCASSFGLAGGWAHEQFFGPGTRLTVL.

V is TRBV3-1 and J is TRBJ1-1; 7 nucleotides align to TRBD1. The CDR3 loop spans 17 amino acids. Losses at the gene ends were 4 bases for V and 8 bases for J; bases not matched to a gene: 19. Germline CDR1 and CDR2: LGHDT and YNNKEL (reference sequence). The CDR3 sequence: CASSPFPMTGFGTEAFF. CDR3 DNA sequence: TGTGCCAGCAGCCCCTTCCCAATGACAGGGTTTGGAACAGAAGCTTTCTTT.

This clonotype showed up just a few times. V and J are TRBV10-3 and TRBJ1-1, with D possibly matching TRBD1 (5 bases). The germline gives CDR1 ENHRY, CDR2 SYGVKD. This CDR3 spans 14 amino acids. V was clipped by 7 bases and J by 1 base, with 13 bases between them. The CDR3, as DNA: TGTGCCATCACCCCGGACACCACGAACACTGAAGCTTTCTTT. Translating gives CAITPDTTNTEAFF.